The clone carrying this T cell receptor (beta chain) is a singleton in its sample. Antigen: not known. This entry belongs to a study of response to subunit inactivated influenza vaccine. TCRdb redid the calling of the RT-PCR reads with MiXCR, one entry per CDR3 protein. The profile shows hundreds of thousands of distinct CDR3 sequences, less than 20% of them singletons. Overall study results and limits: A suggestion made by the authors is that each seasonal influenza vaccination recruits few new T cells.

Germline values: CDR1 SGHNT, CDR2 YYREEE (reference sequence). Germline trimming cut 3 bases from V and 2 bases from J; bases unmatched to any gene: 8. The CDR3 runs 16 residues. The chain combines TRBV5-4 with TRBJ2-1, with 7 bases fitting TRBD1. The specimen comprised PBMCs from blood, sampled 12 days after vaccination. This TCR came from a man aged 45 to 65 who received an inactivated influenza vaccine. The CDR3 DNA reads TGTGCCAGCAGCTCTAACGGAAGGGGGCCCTACAATGAGCAGTTCTTC. Translating gives CASSSNGRGPYNEQFF. The variable domain in full, with the rest retrieved from reference TRBV5-4 and TRBJ2-1, is ETGVTQSPTHLIKTRGQQVTLRCSSQSGHNTVSWYQQALGQGPQFIFQYYREEENGRGNFPPRFSGLQFPNYSSELNVNALELDDSALYLCASSSNGRGPYNEQFFGPGTRLTVL.